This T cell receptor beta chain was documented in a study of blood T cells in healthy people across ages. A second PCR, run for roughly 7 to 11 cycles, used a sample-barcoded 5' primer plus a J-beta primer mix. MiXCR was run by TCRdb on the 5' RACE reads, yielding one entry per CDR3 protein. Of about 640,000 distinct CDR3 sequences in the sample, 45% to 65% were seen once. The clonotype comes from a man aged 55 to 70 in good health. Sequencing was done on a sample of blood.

The CDR3: CASSYQPGVENSPLHF. As DNA, the CDR3 is TGTGCCAGCAGTTACCAGCCGGGCGTCGAGAATTCACCCCTCCACTTT. The rearrangement links TRBV6-6 to TRBJ1-6; D remains ambiguous. Germline CDR1 MNHNY, CDR2 SVGAGI (reference sequence). The CDR3 is made up of 16 amino acids. With 2 bases removed from V and 7 bases from J, the gap between germline ends came to 15 bases.